This record looks at one T cell receptor beta chain sequence and its context. Its antigen is undetermined. Several immunoSEQ 96-well plates shared each subset's DNA, each plate a replicate. Sequencing used immunoSEQ multiplex PCR; TCRdb keeps in-frame clones, though not all of them. The data contain about 1.1 million clones, around 77% of them singletons. The CDR3 runs 14 residues. V lost 5 bases and J lost 1, with 12 bases in between. CDR1 and CDR2 from the germline V gene are SEHNR and FQNEAQ (reference sequence). The study separated CD4+ cells into CD45RA+ naive and CD45RA-negative memory subsets. This sample is drawn from a study of shared clonotypes between healthy human individuals. Study-level results: Few donors limited the genetic and exposure-history diversity represented.

The rearrangement uses TRBV7-9 and TRBJ2-7; tentative D call: TRBD2 (6 bases). Specimen: memory CD4+ T cells from PBMCs. Indicated subset: CD45RA-negative fraction. The TCR comes from a man in his late teens or twenties in good health. Some clones in this sample may be carry-over from other donors' samples. The chain's CDR3 is CASSPNSGSYEQYF. CDR3 bases: TGTGCCAGCAGCCCAAACAGCGGGTCCTACGAGCAGTACTTC.